Presented here are 18 T cell receptor beta chains from one specimen sequenced in a study of blood T cell repertoires in COVID-19. Assay: immunoSEQ multiplex PCR; the TCRdb copy retains only in-frame clones and omits some. The sample records some 150,000 clones, 75% to 90% being singletons. Sequences were obtained from peripheral blood. The source of these receptors is a woman aged 70 to 79 with acute or convalescent COVID-19.

The V gene is TRBV19, the J gene TRBJ1-6, with 11 bases aligning to TRBD1. Germline V gene sequence: CDR1 LNHDA, CDR2 SQIVND (reference sequence). J gave up 5 bases and V 4 bases, and 4 bases lay outside the gene matches. This CDR3 spans 16 amino acids. The CDR3 loop is CASSTRDRGNNSPLHF. CDR3 sequence (DNA): TGTGCCAGTAGTACCCGGGACAGGGGGAATAATTCACCCCTCCACTTT.

The rearrangement joins TRBV13 to TRBJ1-4; 10 nucleotides line up with TRBD1. V shed 0 bases and J 8 bases; nucleotides not matched to a gene: 6. Germline assignment: CDR1 PRHDT and CDR2 FYEKMQ (reference sequence). The CDR3 consists of 16 residues. CDR3 nucleotide sequence: TGTGCCAGCAGCTTAGGGAGCCCGGGACAGGGGGAAAAACTGTTTTTT. Protein product: CASSLGSPGQGEKLFF.

The chain links TRBV30 to TRBJ1-2, with a weak D call TRBD1 (6 bases). Trimming removed 4 bases from V and 8 bases from J, with 14 bases in between. Per germline, CDR1 GTSNPN and CDR2 SVGIG (reference sequence). The CDR3 covers 12 residues. CDR3: CAWNRAMEGYTF. In nucleotides, the CDR3 is TGTGCCTGGAACAGGGCCATGGAAGGCTACACCTTC.

The V and J genes are TRBV28 and TRBJ1-5; tentatively, D is TRBD1 (6 bases). CDR1 and CDR2 from the germline V gene are MDHEN and SYDVKM. Trimming left V 6 bases short and J 2 bases short, with 14 bases between. The CDR3 runs to 15 residues. The CDR3 spells CASRAQGVRNQPQHF. CDR3 coding DNA: TGTGCCAGCAGAGCACAGGGTGTCCGCAATCAGCCCCAGCATTTT.

This clone showed up just once. Its ends do not fully match the called genes, so a read error is possible. V is TRBV6-5 and J is TRBJ1-3, with D perhaps matching TRBD1 (6 bases). CDR1 is MNHEY, CDR2 SVGAGI, per germline. CDR3 length: 11 residues. CDR3 in DNA: TGTGCCAGCAGGGGAGGGGACACCATGTATTTT. Translated: CASRGGDTMYF.

The J gene is TRBJ1-4, the V gene TRBV19; unclear D gene. V lost 4 bases to trimming and J lost 5 bases, with 11 bases between them. Germline V CDR1 and CDR2: LNHDA, SQIVND (reference sequence). The CDR3 consists of 14 residues. In nucleotides, the CDR3 is TGTGCCAGTAGTACTTTCGGGTGGAATGAAAAACTGTTTTTT. As protein: CASSTFGWNEKLFF.

This clone occurred a few times. The chain carries TRBV15 and TRBJ1-1; no clear D gene. The CDR3 contains 15 residues. CDR1 is LNHNV, CDR2 YYDKDF, per germline (reference sequence). The V and J ends lost 2 bases and 0 bases respectively, with 10 bases between them. This chain's CDR3 is CATSRPSTLNTEAFF. Here the CDR3 DNA reads TGTGCCACCAGCAGACCTTCGACACTGAACACTGAAGCTTTCTTT.

The chain links TRBV7-2 to TRBJ2-7, with D maybe TRBD1 (6 bases). Germline assignment: CDR1 SGHTA and CDR2 FQGNSA. With 2 bases removed from V and 2 bases from J, the gap between germline ends came to 10 bases. The CDR3 spans 14 residues. The CDR3 protein is CASSLYTGPYEQYF. In nucleotides, the CDR3 is TGTGCCAGCAGCTTATATACAGGGCCCTACGAGCAGTACTTC.

This clone has a count of ten or more. CDR3 DNA: TGTGCCAGCAGCACCGGGGACAGGGGACCCAATGAAAAACTGTTTTTT. Amino acids: CASSTGDRGPNEKLFF. This chain connects TRBV7-9 to TRBJ1-4; 10 positions match TRBD1. Germline CDR1 is SEHNR and CDR2 is FQNEAQ (reference sequence). CDR3 length: 16 amino acids. J was trimmed by 5 bases and V by 5 bases; bases with no gene match: 8.

V and J are TRBV5-5 and TRBJ2-1, with a weak D call TRBD1 (5 bases). The CDR3 totals 17 residues. Germline V gene data show CDR1 as SGHKS and CDR2 as YYEKEE (reference sequence). The V end was cut by 0 bases, the J end by 2 bases, with 15 bases between. The CDR3 coding sequence is TGTGCCAGCAGCTTGGTGGTTGGCAGGGAAACCTACAATGAGCAGTTCTTC. Its protein is CASSLVVGRETYNEQFF.

The chain links TRBV6-6 to TRBJ1-1, with D tentatively TRBD1 (5 bases). Deletions cut 4 bases from V and 5 bases from J, with 14 bases between. The CDR3 spans 14 residues. Looked up from germline, CDR1 is MNHNY and CDR2 is SVGAGI (reference sequence). This CDR3 is CASSLRGSGTEAFF. CDR3 bases: TGTGCCAGCAGTTTAAGGGGCTCTGGGACTGAAGCTTTCTTT.

This clone was recorded only once. The V and J genes are TRBV20-1 and TRBJ1-2; 8 bases line up with TRBD1. Germline lookup yields CDR1 DFQATT and CDR2 SNEGSKA (reference sequence). The CDR3 spans 14 residues. V shed 3 bases and J 3 bases; nucleotides not matched to a gene: 6. The CDR3 coding sequence is TGCAGTGCTAGTACGCAGGGGGCGGACTATGGCTACACCTTC. This translates into CSASTQGADYGYTF.

CDR3 sequence reads: CASSMPRGLAGGQETQYF. As DNA, the CDR3 is TGTGCCAGTAGTATGCCCCGGGGACTAGCGGGGGGACAAGAGACCCAGTACTTC. The chain combines TRBV19 with TRBJ2-5, with 15 bases fitting TRBD2. CDR3 size: 18 residues. Germline V CDR1 and CDR2: LNHDA, SQIVND (reference sequence). Trimming at V came to 3 bases and at J to 2 bases, leaving 7 bases not matched to a gene.

The chain is built from TRBV6-6 and TRBJ2-7, with 11 positions matching TRBD2. The junction had 5 bases not matched to a gene; V was cut back by 4 bases and J by 3 bases. The CDR3 spans 15 residues. Germline V gene lookup returns CDR1 MNHNY and CDR2 SVGAGI (reference sequence). The CDR3 coding sequence is TGTGCCAGCAGTTTACTAGCGGGGGTTGACTACGAGCAGTACGTC. Amino acid sequence: CASSLLAGVDYEQYV.

V is TRBV30 and J is TRBJ1-6; D possibly corresponds to TRBD1 (6 bases). The V and J ends lost 4 bases and 7 bases respectively, with 20 bases between them. The CDR3 contains 16 residues. Germline lookup yields CDR1 GTSNPN and CDR2 SVGIG (reference sequence). This CDR3 is CAWTQSGAGRNSPLHF. The CDR3 DNA follows: TGTGCCTGGACCCAATCAGGGGCAGGGCGGAATTCACCCCTCCACTTT.

The chain has TRBV4-2 and TRBJ1-4; D not certain. Germline CDR1 and CDR2: LGHNA and YNFKEQ. V lost 3 bases to trimming and J lost 8 bases, with 7 bases between them. This CDR3 region has 12 residues. The CDR3 region has the DNA TGTGCCAGCAGCCAGTCGGGGGAAAAACTGTTTTTT. This encodes CASSQSGEKLFF.

The chain joins TRBV4-3 to TRBJ1-4; D is perhaps TRBD1 (6 bases). CDR3 length: 15 amino acids. Trimming removed 0 bases at V and 5 bases at J, with 10 bases between. Germline-derived CDR1 and CDR2 are LGHNA and YSLEER. The chain's CDR3 is CASSQEPDSNEKLFF. The DNA of the CDR3 is TGCGCCAGCAGCCAAGAGCCGGACAGCAATGAAAAACTGTTTTTT.

CDR3 residues: CASSLGTSNTEAFF. The CDR3 DNA reads TGCGCCAGCAGCTTGGGTACTAGTAACACTGAAGCTTTCTTT. The rearrangement links TRBV5-1 to TRBJ1-1; D uncertain. The germline V gene has CDR1 SGHRS and CDR2 YFSETQ. The CDR3 is made up of 14 amino acids. The V gene lost 0 bases and the J gene lost 2 bases, with 8 bases spanning the gap.